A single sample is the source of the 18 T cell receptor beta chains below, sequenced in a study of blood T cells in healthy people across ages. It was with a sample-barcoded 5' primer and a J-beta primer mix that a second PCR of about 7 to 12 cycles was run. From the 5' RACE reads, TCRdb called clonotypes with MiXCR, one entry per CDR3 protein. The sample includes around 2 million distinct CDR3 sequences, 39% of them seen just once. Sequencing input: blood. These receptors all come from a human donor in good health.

This CDR3 is CASSPLQGENSPLHF. The CDR3 DNA is TGTGCCAGCAGTCCCCTACAGGGTGAGAATTCACCCCTCCACTTT. J is TRBJ1-6 and V is TRBV2; D perhaps matches TRBD1 (6 bases). The CDR3 contains 15 residues. In germline, CDR1 is SNHLY, CDR2 FYNNEI. Trimming pared 5 bases from V and 7 bases from J, leaving 15 bases between.

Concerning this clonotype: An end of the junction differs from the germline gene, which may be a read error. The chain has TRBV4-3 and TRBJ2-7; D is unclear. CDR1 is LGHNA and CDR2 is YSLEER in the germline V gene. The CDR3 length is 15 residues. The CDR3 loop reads CAGSQGSSVAYEQYF. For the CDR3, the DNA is TGCGCCGGCAGCCAAGGTTCCAGCGTAGCCTACGAGCAGTACTTC.

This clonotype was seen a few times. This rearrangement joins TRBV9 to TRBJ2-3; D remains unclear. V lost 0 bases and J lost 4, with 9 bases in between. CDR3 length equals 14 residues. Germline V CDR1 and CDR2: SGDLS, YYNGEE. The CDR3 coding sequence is TGTGCCAGCAGCGTAGAAACAGCCGCAGATACGCAGTATTTT. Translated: CASSVETAADTQYF.

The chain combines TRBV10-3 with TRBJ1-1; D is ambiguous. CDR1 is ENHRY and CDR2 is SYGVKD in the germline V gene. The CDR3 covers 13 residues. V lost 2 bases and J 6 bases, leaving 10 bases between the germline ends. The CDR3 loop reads CAISEVSGAEAFF. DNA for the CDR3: TGTGCCATCAGTGAGGTCAGTGGGGCTGAAGCTTTCTTT.

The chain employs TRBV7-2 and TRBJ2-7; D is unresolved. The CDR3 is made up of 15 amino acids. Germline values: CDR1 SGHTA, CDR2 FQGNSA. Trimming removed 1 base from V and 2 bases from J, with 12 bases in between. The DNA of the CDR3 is TGTGCCAGCAGCTTAGGGCTCGCTTTTACCTACGAGCAGTACTTC. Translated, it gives CASSLGLAFTYEQYF.

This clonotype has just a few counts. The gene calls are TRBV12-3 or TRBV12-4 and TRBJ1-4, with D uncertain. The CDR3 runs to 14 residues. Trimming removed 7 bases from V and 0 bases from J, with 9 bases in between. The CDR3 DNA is TGTGCCAGCACCCCGCTGCCAACTAATGAAAAACTGTTTTTT. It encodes CASTPLPTNEKLFF.

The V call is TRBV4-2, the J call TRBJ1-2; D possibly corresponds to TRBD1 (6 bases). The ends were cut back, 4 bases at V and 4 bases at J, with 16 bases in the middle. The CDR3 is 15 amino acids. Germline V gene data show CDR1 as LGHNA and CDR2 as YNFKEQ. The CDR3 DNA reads TGTGCCAGCAGCCCCGAGGTGCAGGGGACCTATGGCTACACCTTC. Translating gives CASSPEVQGTYGYTF.

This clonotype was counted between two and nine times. The CDR3 DNA follows: TGTGCCAGCAGGACTTGGGGGCACGGGGGGTTAGGTTCACCCCTCCACTTT. Amino acids: CASRTWGHGGLGSPLHF. The chain carries TRBV12-3 or TRBV12-4 and TRBJ1-6; TRBD1 might be the D (6 bases). Trimming shortened V by 6 bases and J by 9 bases, and 24 bases separated the two germline ends. The CDR3 is 17 amino acids.

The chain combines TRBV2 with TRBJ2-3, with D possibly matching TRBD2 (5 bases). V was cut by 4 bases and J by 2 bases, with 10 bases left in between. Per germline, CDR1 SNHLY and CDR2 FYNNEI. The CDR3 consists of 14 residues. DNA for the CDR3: TGTGCCAGCAGTGGGACTTTAACCACAGATACGCAGTATTTT. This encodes CASSGTLTTDTQYF.

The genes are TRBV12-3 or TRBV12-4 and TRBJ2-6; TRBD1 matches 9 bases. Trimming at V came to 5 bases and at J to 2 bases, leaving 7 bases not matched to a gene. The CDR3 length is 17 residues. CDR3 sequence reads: CASSTNRQGAGANVLTF. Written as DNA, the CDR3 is TGTGCCAGCAGTACAAACAGACAGGGGGCTGGGGCCAACGTCCTGACTTTC.

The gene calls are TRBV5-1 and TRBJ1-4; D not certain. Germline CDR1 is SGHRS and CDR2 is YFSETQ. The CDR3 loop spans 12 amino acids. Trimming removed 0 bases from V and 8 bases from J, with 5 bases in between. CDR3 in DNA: TGCGCCAGCAGCTTGGACTTGGAAAAACTGTTTTTT. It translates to CASSLDLEKLFF.

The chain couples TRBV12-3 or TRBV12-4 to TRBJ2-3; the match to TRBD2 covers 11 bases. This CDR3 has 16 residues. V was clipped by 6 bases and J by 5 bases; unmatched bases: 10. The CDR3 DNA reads TGTGCCAGCAGCCGGACTAGCGGGCCGCCTGTAGATACGCAGTATTTT. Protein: CASSRTSGPPVDTQYF.

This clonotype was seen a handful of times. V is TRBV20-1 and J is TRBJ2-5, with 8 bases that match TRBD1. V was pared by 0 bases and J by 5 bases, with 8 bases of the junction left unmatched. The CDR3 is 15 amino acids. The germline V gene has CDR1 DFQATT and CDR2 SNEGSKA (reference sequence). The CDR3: CSARDYQGAGETQYF. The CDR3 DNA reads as TGCAGTGCTAGAGATTATCAGGGGGCAGGGGAGACCCAGTACTTC.

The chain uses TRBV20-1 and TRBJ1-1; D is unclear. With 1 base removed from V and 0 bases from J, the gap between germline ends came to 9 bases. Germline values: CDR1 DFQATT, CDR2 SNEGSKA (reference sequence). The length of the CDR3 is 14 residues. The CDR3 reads CSARAGPLNTEAFF. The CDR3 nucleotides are TGCAGTGCTAGAGCTGGCCCCTTGAACACTGAAGCTTTCTTT.

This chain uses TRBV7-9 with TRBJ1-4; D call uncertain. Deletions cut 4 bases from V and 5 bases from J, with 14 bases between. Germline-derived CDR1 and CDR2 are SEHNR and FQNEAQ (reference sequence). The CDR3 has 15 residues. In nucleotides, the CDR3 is TGTGCCAGCAGCTCTCCTGGACGGGAAAATGAAAAACTGTTTTTT. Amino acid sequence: CASSSPGRENEKLFF.

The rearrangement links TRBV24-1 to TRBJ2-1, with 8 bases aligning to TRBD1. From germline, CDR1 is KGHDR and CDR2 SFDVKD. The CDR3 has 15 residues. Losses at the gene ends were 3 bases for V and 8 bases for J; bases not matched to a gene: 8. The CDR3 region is CATSDRTGLTYEQFF. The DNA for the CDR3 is TGTGCCACCAGTGATCGGACAGGGTTAACGTATGAGCAGTTCTTC.

CDR3 DNA: TGCAGCCAAGTACAGGGCTTGGGTGAGCAGTTCTTC. This codes for CSQVQGLGEQFF. The V call is TRBV29-1, the J call TRBJ2-1, with D possibly matching TRBD1 (6 bases). V gave up 8 bases and J gave up 9 bases, with 17 bases separating them. Germline V gene sequence: CDR1 SQVTM, CDR2 ANQGSEA. CDR3 length: 12 amino acids.

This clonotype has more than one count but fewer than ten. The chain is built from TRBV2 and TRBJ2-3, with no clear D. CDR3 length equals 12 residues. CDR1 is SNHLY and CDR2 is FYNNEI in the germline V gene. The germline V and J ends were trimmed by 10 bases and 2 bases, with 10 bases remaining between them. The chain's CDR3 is CATSYATDTQYF. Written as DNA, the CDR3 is TGTGCCACCTCCTACGCCACAGATACGCAGTATTTT.